The entry below gives a single T cell receptor beta chain sequence along with its context. Trimming took 4 bases from V and 10 from J, leaving 14 bases between them. CDR3 size: 13 residues. CDR1 and CDR2 (germline): SGHAT, FQNNGV. Profiling relied on immunoSEQ multiplex PCR, and the TCRdb table lists in-frame clones only, not all of them. This sample has around 100,000 clones, with over 90% found just once. This entry is derived from a study of siplizumab effects on memory and regulatory T cells. The chain carries TRBV11-2 and TRBJ2-1, with D possibly matching TRBD2 (6 bases). Material for sequencing was Tregs sorted from blood. The clonotype was recovered from a human donor in good health. Here the CDR3 DNA reads TGTGCCAGCAGCTCGGGACTCCCAAGGGAGCAGTTCTTC. As protein: CASSSGLPREQFF.